This is a list of T cell receptor beta chains from one sample in a study of beta chain features in type 1 diabetes. The repertoire was sequenced with immunoSEQ multiplex PCR; TCRdb's copy has only in-frame clones and lacks some. The sample has about 170,000 clones, approximately 8.1% seen once; the top ten hold under 0.55%. Sequencing was performed on central memory CD4+ T cells from blood. These receptors were taken from a man between 18 and 29 years old with type 1 diabetes. Both conserved end residues are part of each CDR3. Each record gives: J gene, D gene, V gene, clone size, CDR3 DNA, CDR3 protein. A D gene is named only where the DNA matches it firmly. For some rows the clone size is stated as once, few or many, or as a class when expanded; others skip it.

>TRBJ1-3|NA|TRBV5-1|few
TGCGCCAGCAGCCCAGGGACAGGAAACACCATATATTTT
CASSPGTGNTIYF
>TRBJ2-5|NA|TRBV27|few
TGTGCCAGCAGTCCCCTCGGAGAGACCCAGTACTTC
CASSPLGETQYF
>TRBJ2-3|NA|TRBV4-3|few
TGCGCCAGCAGCCAAGATCTAGGGGGGGGCTGGGCAAATACGCAGTATTTT
CASSQDLGGGWANTQYF
>TRBJ2-2|TRBD2|TRBV6-5|few
TGTGCCAGCAGTTACTCGAGTAGCGGGGGGTCCGGGGAGCTGTTTTTT
CASSYSSSGGSGELFF
>TRBJ2-7|TRBD2|TRBV29-1|NA
TGCAGCGTGCGGGGGGGTTTTTACGAGCAGTACTTC
CSVRGGFYEQYF
>TRBJ2-5|NA|TRBV5-1|few
TGCGCCAGCAGCCGTCGGGGGTTTGCCGCCCAGGACGAGACCCAGTACTTC
CASSRRGFAAQDETQYF
>TRBJ2-7|TRBD1|TRBV7-2|NA
TGTGCCAGCAGTCACGCCGGGGACAGGGGCCACGAGCAGTACTTC
CASSHAGDRGHEQYF
>TRBJ2-7|NA|TRBV11-2|few
TGTGCCAGCAGCTTCGGACAGCCGACGGGGGAGCAGTACTTC
CASSFGQPTGEQYF
>TRBJ2-3|TRBD1|TRBV11-3|NA
TGTGCCAGCAGCCCGAGACAGGGAGCGCTGAATTCAGATACGCAGTATTTT
CASSPRQGALNSDTQYF
>TRBJ2-1|TRBD2|TRBV7-2|few
TGTGCCAGCAGCTTAGAAGCGGGAGTCAATTCCGGTGAGCAGTTCTTC
CASSLEAGVNSGEQFF
>TRBJ1-2|NA|TRBV4-1|few
TGCGCCAGCAGCCAAGTTGGGCCGGCGTATGGCTACACCTTC
CASSQVGPAYGYTF
>TRBJ2-2|NA|TRBV18|few
TGTGCCAGCTCACCTAGAGTTTCAGGCAGCACCGGGGAGCTGTTTTTT
CASSPRVSGSTGELFF
>TRBJ1-1|TRBD1|TRBV6-7|NA
TGTGCCAGCAGTGGGCCGACAGGGGCCCACACTGAAGCTTTCTTT
CASSGPTGAHTEAFF
>TRBJ2-1|NA|TRBV18|few
TGTGCCAGCTCACCCCTCGATAGCTCCTACAATGAGCAGTTCTTC
CASSPLDSSYNEQFF
>TRBJ2-1|NA|TRBV4-3|NA
TGCGCCAGCAGCTTTGGAGGAGACAATGAGCAGTTCTTC
CASSFGGDNEQFF
>TRBJ2-5|TRBD2|TRBV7-8|NA
TGTGCCAGCAGCTTCACTAGCGCTTTGGAGACCCAGTACTTC
CASSFTSALETQYF
>TRBJ2-7|TRBD1|TRBV7-2|NA
TGTGCCAGCAGCTTAGAACCAGGGGGCGCCTACGAGCAGTACTTC
CASSLEPGGAYEQYF
>TRBJ1-1|NA|TRBV30|NA
TGTGCCTGGACCCCGGGGGGGACCGCTTTCTTT
CAWTPGGTAFF
>TRBJ2-5|NA|TRBV5-6|NA
TGTGCCAGCAGCTTGAGTAGCTTACGAGAGACCCAGTACTTC
CASSLSSLRETQYF
>TRBJ1-2|NA|TRBV15|few
TGTGCCACCGTAGTGACACCAGGCGCTCCGGGGGGCTACACCTTC
CATVVTPGAPGGYTF
>TRBJ1-3|TRBD1|TRBV28|few
TGTGCCAGCAGTTCCGCCTCGGGACAGTCTTTCAACACCATATATTTT
CASSSASGQSFNTIYF
>TRBJ1-6|NA|TRBV9|few
TGTGCCAGCAGCGCCGGGAACAGAGATTCACCCCTCCACTTT
CASSAGNRDSPLHF
>TRBJ1-2|TRBD1|TRBV18|NA
TGTGCCAGCTCACCTGGGACAGAGAGCTATGGCTACACCTTC
CASSPGTESYGYTF
>TRBJ2-1|NA|TRBV30|few
TGTGCCTGGAGTGAAGGAGATGAGCAGTTCTTC
CAWSEGDEQFF
>TRBJ2-2|TRBD2|TRBV5-1|once
TGCGCCAGCAGAATGCGGTCGACTAGCATCGGGGAGCTGTTTTTT
CASRMRSTSIGELFF
>TRBJ1-2|NA|TRBV9|NA
TGTGCCAGCAGCCCTCTAGGGGAGGGCTACGGGGGCTACACCTTC
CASSPLGEGYGGYTF
>TRBJ2-5|NA|TRBV5-1|few
TGCGCCAGCAGCCCCCAGGCGGGGGCGGGGGCCGGGGCCCAGTACTTC
CASSPQAGAGAGAQYF
>TRBJ2-4|NA|TRBV2|many
TGTGCCAGCAGTGTCGGGGGCATTCAGTACTTC
CASSVGGIQYF
>TRBJ1-2|NA|TRBV4-3|few
TGCGCCAGCAGCAGCGGCTCCTATGGCTACACCTTC
CASSSGSYGYTF
>TRBJ1-2|TRBD1|TRBV7-2|few
TGTGCCAGCAGCCCAGGACAGGGTAACTATGGCTACACCTTC
CASSPGQGNYGYTF
>TRBJ2-3|NA|TRBV19|NA
TGTGCCAGTACCGTCGGGGTGCAACTAGGGACAGATACGCAGTATTTT
CASTVGVQLGTDTQYF
>TRBJ2-5|NA|TRBV7-2|NA
TGTGCCAGCAGCTCACAGGGCCTAGAGACCCAGTACTTC
CASSSQGLETQYF
>TRBJ1-2|TRBD1|TRBV27|few
TGTGCCAGCAGTTACGGACAGGGAACTCACTATGGCTACACCTTC
CASSYGQGTHYGYTF
>TRBJ2-7|NA|TRBV28|many
TGTGCCAGCAGTTTATGGGACAGTGTCTACGAGCAGTACTTC
CASSLWDSVYEQYF
>TRBJ2-7|TRBD2|TRBV11-2|few
TGTGCCAGCAGCTTAGGGCCCGGGACTAACTACGAGCAGTACTTC
CASSLGPGTNYEQYF
>TRBJ2-7|TRBD2|TRBV30|few
TGTGCCTTGGACGCGTTGGGGGGGTACGAGCAGTACTTC
CALDALGGYEQYF
>TRBJ1-1|TRBD1|TRBV13|few
TGTGCCAGCAGCTCTACAGGGGGTGGAACTGAAGCTTTCTTT
CASSSTGGGTEAFF
>TRBJ2-1|NA|TRBV6-5|NA
TGTGCCAGCAGCCGTTCATCCTCGAGAGTCAATGAGCAGTTCTTC
CASSRSSSRVNEQFF
>TRBJ2-5|TRBD1|TRBV6-5|NA
TGTGCCAGCAGTTACTCTACTGGACAGGGTCAAGAGACCCAGTACTTC
CASSYSTGQGQETQYF
>TRBJ1-1|TRBD1|TRBV18|NA
TGTGCCAGCTCACCGCTCAACAGGGGGACGAACACTGAAGCTTTCTTT
CASSPLNRGTNTEAFF
>TRBJ2-5|NA|TRBV10-3|few
TGTGCCATCAGCTCCGCCCGACAGGAAGAGACCCAGTACTTC
CAISSARQEETQYF
>TRBJ2-4|NA|TRBV28|NA
TGTGCCAGCAGTTTGCTTGCGGAGGCCAAAAACATTCAGTACTTC
CASSLLAEAKNIQYF
>TRBJ2-5|NA|TRBV18|NA
TGTGCCAGCTCACCAGGGGCAGACCCACAAGAGACCCAGTACTTC
CASSPGADPQETQYF
>TRBJ2-3|TRBD2|TRBV10-3|few
TGTGCCATCGCTGGGCCTAGCGGGGCAGATACGCAGTATTTT
CAIAGPSGADTQYF
>TRBJ2-7|TRBD2|TRBV5-4|NA
TGTGCCAGCAGCTCCGGTAGCGGGAATTCCGTCTACGAGCAGTACTTC
CASSSGSGNSVYEQYF
>TRBJ2-7|TRBD2|TRBV2|NA
TGTGCCAGCAGTGGACGGGGACTAGCGGGAGAGCAGTACTTC
CASSGRGLAGEQYF
>TRBJ2-3|TRBD2|TRBV10-3|few
TGTGCCATCTGTGCGGGAGTGGCAGATACGCAGTATTTT
CAICAGVADTQYF
>TRBJ2-5|TRBD2|TRBV7-8|NA
TGTGCCAGCAGCAAACGCGGGGGGGTCACCCAGTACTTC
CASSKRGGVTQYF
>TRBJ2-5|NA|TRBV25-1|NA
TGTGCCAGCAGTGAAGACGACAGCCAAGAGACCCAGTACTTC
CASSEDDSQETQYF
>TRBJ2-5|TRBD2|TRBV7-2|once
TGTGCCAGCAGCTTAACAGCGGGGGGGGAGACCCAGTACTTC
CASSLTAGGETQYF
>TRBJ1-2|TRBD1|TRBV7-2|once
TGTGCCAGCAGCGTCCGACAGGGGGCTACCTATGGCTACACCTTC
CASSVRQGATYGYTF
>TRBJ2-1|TRBD2|TRBV5-4|few
TGCGCCAGCAGCCTTTTACGGGCTAGCGGTTACAATGAGCAGTTCTTC
CASSLLRASGYNEQFF
>TRBJ2-3|NA|TRBV20-1|NA
TGCAGTGTGGAGGGCACAGATACGCAGTATTTT
CSVEGTDTQYF